This TCR beta chain came from a study of CD8+CD57+ T cells in acquired aplastic anemia. Study-wide findings and caveats: Patients and controls shared some 30 CD8+ CDR3 sequences.

Selection for sequencing was limited to patients who had shown CD8+CD57+ cell expansion by flow cytometry. In all patients, the disease was severe acquired aplastic anemia. No patient had been given any therapy when blood was sampled. The use of genomic DNA as template underpinned the TCR beta VDJ and CDR3 profiling. Via MiXCR, TCRdb re-called the reads, giving one row per CDR3 protein. The profile shows 200,000 or so distinct CDR3 sequences, 50% to 70% of them singletons. Of note for this clonotype: Its target is not known.

This CDR3 comprises 13 residues. Per germline, CDR1 WSHSY and CDR2 SAAADI. V was trimmed by 2 bases and J by 7 bases, leaving 11 bases between them. The sequenced sample was sorted CD4+, CD8+, or CD8+CD57+ T cells (not recorded which) from PBMCs. The TCR sequence derives from a human donor with aplastic anemia. J is TRBJ1-1 and V is TRBV10-2; the D is unclear. DNA of the CDR3: TGCGCCAGCAGTGAGGCCGGGGAGGGTGAAGCTTTCTTT. This translates into CASSEAGEGEAFF.